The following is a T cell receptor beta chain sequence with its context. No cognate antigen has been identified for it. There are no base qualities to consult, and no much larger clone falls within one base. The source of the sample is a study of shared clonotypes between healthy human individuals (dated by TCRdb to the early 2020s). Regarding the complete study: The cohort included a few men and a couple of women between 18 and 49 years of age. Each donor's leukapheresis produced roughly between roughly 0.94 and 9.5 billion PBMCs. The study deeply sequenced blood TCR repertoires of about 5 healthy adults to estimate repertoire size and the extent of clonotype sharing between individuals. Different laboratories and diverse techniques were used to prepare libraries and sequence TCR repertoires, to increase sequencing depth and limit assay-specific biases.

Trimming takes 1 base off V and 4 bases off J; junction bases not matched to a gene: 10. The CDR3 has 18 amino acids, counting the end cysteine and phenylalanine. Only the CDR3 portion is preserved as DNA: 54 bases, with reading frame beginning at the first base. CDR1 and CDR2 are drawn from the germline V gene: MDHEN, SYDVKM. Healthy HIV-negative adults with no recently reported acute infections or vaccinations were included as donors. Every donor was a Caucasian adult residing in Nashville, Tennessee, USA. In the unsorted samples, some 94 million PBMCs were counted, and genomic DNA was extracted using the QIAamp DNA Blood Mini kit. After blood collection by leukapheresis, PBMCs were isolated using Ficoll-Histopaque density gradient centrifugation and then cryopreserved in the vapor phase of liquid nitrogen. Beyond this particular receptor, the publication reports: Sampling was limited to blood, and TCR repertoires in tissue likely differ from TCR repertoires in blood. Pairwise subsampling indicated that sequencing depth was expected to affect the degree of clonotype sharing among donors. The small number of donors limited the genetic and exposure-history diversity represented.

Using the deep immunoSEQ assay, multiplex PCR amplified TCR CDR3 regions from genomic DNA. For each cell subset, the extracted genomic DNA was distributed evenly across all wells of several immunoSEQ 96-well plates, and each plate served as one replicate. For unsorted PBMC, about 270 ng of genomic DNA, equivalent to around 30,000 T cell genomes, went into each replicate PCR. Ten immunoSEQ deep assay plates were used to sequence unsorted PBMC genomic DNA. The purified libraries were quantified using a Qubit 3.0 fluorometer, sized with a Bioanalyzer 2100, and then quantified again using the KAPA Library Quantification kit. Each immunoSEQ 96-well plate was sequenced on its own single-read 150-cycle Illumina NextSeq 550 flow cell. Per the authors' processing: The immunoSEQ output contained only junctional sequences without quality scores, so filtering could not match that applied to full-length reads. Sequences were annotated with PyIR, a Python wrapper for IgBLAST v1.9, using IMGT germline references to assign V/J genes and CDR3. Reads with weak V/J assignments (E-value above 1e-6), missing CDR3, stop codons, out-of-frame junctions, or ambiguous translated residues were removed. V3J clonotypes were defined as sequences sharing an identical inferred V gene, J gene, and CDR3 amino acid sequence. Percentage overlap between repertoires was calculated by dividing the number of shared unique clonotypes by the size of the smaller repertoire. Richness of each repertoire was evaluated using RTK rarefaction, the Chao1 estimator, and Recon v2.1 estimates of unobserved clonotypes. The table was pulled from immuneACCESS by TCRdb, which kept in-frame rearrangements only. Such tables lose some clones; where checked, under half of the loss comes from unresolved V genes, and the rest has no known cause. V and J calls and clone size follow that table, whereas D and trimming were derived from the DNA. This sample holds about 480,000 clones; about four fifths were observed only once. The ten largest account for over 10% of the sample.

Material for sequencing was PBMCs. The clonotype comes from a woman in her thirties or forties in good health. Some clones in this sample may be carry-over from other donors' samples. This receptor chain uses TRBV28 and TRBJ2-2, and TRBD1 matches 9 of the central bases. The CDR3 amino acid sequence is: CASSLFFSDRGVTGELFF. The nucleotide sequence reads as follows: TGTGCCAGCAGTTTATTTTTCTCGGACAGGGGTGTCACCGGGGAGCTGTTTTTT.